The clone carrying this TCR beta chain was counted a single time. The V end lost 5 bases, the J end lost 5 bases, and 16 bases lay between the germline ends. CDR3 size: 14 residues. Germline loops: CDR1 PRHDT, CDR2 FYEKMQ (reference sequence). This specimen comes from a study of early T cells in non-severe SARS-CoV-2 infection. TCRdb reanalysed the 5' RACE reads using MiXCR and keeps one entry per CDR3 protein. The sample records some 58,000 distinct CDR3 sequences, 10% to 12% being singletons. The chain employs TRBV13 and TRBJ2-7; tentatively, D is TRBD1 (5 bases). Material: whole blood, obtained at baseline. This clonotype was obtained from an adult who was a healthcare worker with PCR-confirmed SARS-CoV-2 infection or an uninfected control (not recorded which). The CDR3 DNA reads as TGTGCCAGCAGCCGCAGGGAACTCATCGACGAGCAGTACTTC. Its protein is CASSRRELIDEQYF.